This entry lists 22 T cell receptor beta chains sequenced from one sample in a study of blood T cell repertoires in COVID-19. Some clones are missing from TCRdb's copy, which holds only in-frame ones; the method was immunoSEQ multiplex PCR. The sample includes over 200,000 clones, 87% of them seen just once. Input material: peripheral blood. The receptors come from a man between 40 and 49 years old with active or convalescent COVID-19.

The count of this clone is one. The chain couples TRBV27 to TRBJ2-7; TRBD1 aligns across 9 bases. V shed 8 bases, J shed 5 bases, and the junction held 10 bases outside the gene matches. From germline, CDR1 is MNHEY and CDR2 SMNVEV (reference sequence). This CDR3 spans 14 amino acids. The chain's CDR3 is CASRAQGAGHEQYF. The CDR3 nucleotides are TGTGCCAGCCGCGCACAGGGGGCGGGCCACGAGCAGTACTTC.

This chain joins TRBV28 and TRBJ1-2; possibly TRBD1 for D (5 bases). The germline CDR1 and CDR2 sequences are MDHEN and SYDVKM. This CDR3 region has 10 residues. V lost 8 bases and J 4 bases, leaving 5 bases between the germline ends. The CDR3 spells CASQGYGYTF. The DNA for the CDR3 is TGTGCCAGCCAGGGCTATGGCTACACCTTC.

The chain joins TRBV9 to TRBJ1-3; D gene ambiguous. The CDR3 extends over 16 amino acids. Trimming removed 0 bases from V and 0 bases from J, with 10 bases in between. Germline CDR1 and CDR2: SGDLS and YYNGEE. For the CDR3, the DNA is TGTGCCAGCAGCGTAGATACGGGGAGCTCTGGAAACACCATATATTTT. Translated: CASSVDTGSSGNTIYF.

The V call is TRBV6-1, the J call TRBJ2-7; D perhaps matches TRBD2 (5 bases). V gave up 3 bases and J gave up 4 bases, with 22 bases separating them. Per germline, CDR1 MNHNS and CDR2 SASEGT. This CDR3 region has 17 residues. CDR3 coding DNA: TGTGCCAGCAGTGAGGGGAACGAGGGTTTAGGTTTGTACGAGCAGTACTTC. It encodes CASSEGNEGLGLYEQYF.

V is TRBV5-4 and J is TRBJ1-2, with 10 bases that match TRBD1. J lost 7 bases, V lost 2 bases, and 8 bases had no gene match. In germline, CDR1 is SGHNT, CDR2 YYREEE (reference sequence). The CDR3 totals 15 residues. DNA for the CDR3: TGTGCCAGCAGCTTCGGGGACAGGGGTTTCTCTGGCTACACCTTC. This gives the protein CASSFGDRGFSGYTF.

The J gene is TRBJ1-4, the V gene TRBV18; 7 bases are a match to TRBD1. Trimming took 6 bases from V and 5 from J; bases not matched to a gene: 6. The CDR3 consists of 14 residues. Per the germline V gene, CDR1 is KGHSH and CDR2 is LQKENI. The CDR3 here is CASSPGTENEKLFF. The DNA of the CDR3 is TGTGCCAGCTCCCCCGGGACAGAGAATGAAAAACTGTTTTTT.

The chain has TRBV19 and TRBJ2-1; 7 bases line up with TRBD2. The CDR3 sequence is 13 residues long. V lost 1 base to trimming and J lost 7 bases; unmatched junction nucleotides: 1. The germline gives CDR1 LNHDA, CDR2 SQIVND (reference sequence). The CDR3 sequence: CASSIGRENEQFF. For the CDR3, the DNA is TGTGCCAGTAGTATAGGGCGGGAGAATGAGCAGTTCTTC.

This clone was counted a single time. The rearrangement links TRBV4-2 to TRBJ2-1; TRBD2 matches 15 bases. There are 18 residues in the CDR3. CDR1 is LGHNA, CDR2 YNFKEQ, per germline. V lost 1 base and J lost 3; bases outside the gene matches: 4. The DNA for the CDR3 is TGTGCCAGCAGCCAAGTTGGACTAGCGGGAGGGCTCTACAATGAGCAGTTCTTC. Amino acid sequence: CASSQVGLAGGLYNEQFF.

The chain couples TRBV6-5 to TRBJ1-1; the D is unclear. V lost 0 bases and J 0 bases, leaving 11 bases between the germline ends. The CDR3 totals 16 residues. The germline CDR1 and CDR2 sequences are MNHEY and SVGAGI. The CDR3 bases are TGTGCCAGCAGTTACTCGTACCCGGGGATGAACACTGAAGCTTTCTTT. It translates to CASSYSYPGMNTEAFF.

This chain links TRBV4-1 with TRBJ2-6; 10 bases are shared with TRBD2. This CDR3 has 18 amino acids. Trimming at V came to 0 bases and at J to 0 bases, leaving 2 bases not matched to a gene. CDR1 and CDR2 from the germline V gene are MGHRA and YSYEKL. CDR3 nucleotide sequence: TGCGCCAGCAGCCAAGATCCTAGCGGGAGCTCTGGGGCCAACGTCCTGACTTTC. Its translation is CASSQDPSGSSGANVLTF.

The chain links TRBV2 to TRBJ1-5; D is undetermined. CDR1 and CDR2 (germline): SNHLY, FYNNEI. Trimming pared 8 bases from V and 1 base from J, leaving 9 bases between. The CDR3 spans 13 residues. The CDR3 DNA reads TGTGCCAGCGGAAGACAAAGCAATCAGCCCCAGCATTTT. Its protein is CASGRQSNQPQHF.

The chain recombines TRBV28 with TRBJ2-7; TRBD1 is a possible D gene (6 bases). CDR3 length: 14 amino acids. Between the trimmed V and J ends, which lost 5 bases and 3 bases, there was a span of 14 bases. Per germline, CDR1 MDHEN and CDR2 SYDVKM. The CDR3 here is CASSQQGNGYEQYF. The CDR3 DNA is TGTGCCAGCAGTCAACAGGGAAACGGCTACGAGCAGTACTTC. The full variable domain, with the rest looked up from reference TRBV28 and TRBJ2-7, is DVKVTQSSRYLVKRTGEKVFLECVQDMDHENMFWYRQDPGLGLRLIYFSYDVKMKEKGDIPEGYSVSREKKERFSLILESASTNQTSMYLCASSQQGNGYEQYFGPGTRLTVT.

V gene TRBV27 combines with J gene TRBJ2-1, with 15 nucleotides matching TRBD2. This CDR3 has 18 residues. CDR1 MNHEY and CDR2 SMNVEV come from the germline V gene (reference sequence). Germline trimming cut 2 bases from V and 10 bases from J; bases unmatched to any gene: 12. As DNA, the CDR3 is TGTGCCAGCAGTTTAAAGGGACTAGCGGGAGGTAATTCATGGGAGCAGTTCTTC. It is translated as CASSLKGLAGGNSWEQFF.

The genes are TRBV6-5 and TRBJ1-5; D remains ambiguous. Germline V gene sequence: CDR1 MNHEY, CDR2 SVGAGI. Trimming stripped 2 bases from V and 7 bases from J, with 12 bases between. The CDR3 consists of 14 residues. The CDR3 region has the DNA TGTGCCAGCAGTTACGACGGGAGGCGGCAGCCCCAGCATTTT. Its translation is CASSYDGRRQPQHF.

The rearrangement links TRBV27 to TRBJ1-2; D gene uncertain. Trimming shortened V by 2 bases and J by 7 bases, and 14 bases separated the two germline ends. Germline CDR1 reads MNHEY; CDR2 reads SMNVEV (reference sequence). There are 14 residues in the CDR3. CDR3 sequence: CASSLDGASGGYTF. CDR3 coding DNA: TGTGCCAGCAGTTTAGACGGCGCTTCGGGTGGCTACACCTTC.

Details on this clone: The sample has other DNA sequences that encode this CDR3 too. This rearrangement joins TRBV9 to TRBJ1-1; TRBD1 might be the D (6 bases). CDR3 length equals 13 residues. Looked up from germline, CDR1 is SGDLS and CDR2 is YYNGEE. V was trimmed by 2 bases and J by 2 bases, leaving 7 bases between them. The CDR3 DNA follows: TGTGCCAGCAGCGTCAGGGGTAACACTGAAGCTTTCTTT. Its protein is CASSVRGNTEAFF. Supplemented by reference TRBV9 and TRBJ1-1, the full variable domain reads DSGVTQTPKHLITATGQRVTLRCSPRSGDLSVYWYQQSLDQGLQFLIQYYNGEERAKGNILERFSAQQFPDLHSELNLSSLELGDSALYFCASSVRGNTEAFFGQGTRLTVV.

This rearrangement joins TRBV15 to TRBJ1-1, with 7 bases identical to TRBD1. The V gene's germline CDR1 is LNHNV and CDR2 YYDKDF (reference sequence). There are 15 residues in the CDR3. V was clipped by 0 bases and J by 1 base; unmatched bases: 2. The CDR3 is CATSRDRQGNTEAFF. The CDR3 DNA reads as TGTGCCACCAGCAGAGATCGACAGGGGAACACTGAAGCTTTCTTT.

CDR3 nucleotides: TGCGCCAGCAGCTTTTACGGCTCGGGGGAGCAGTTCTTC. As protein: CASSFYGSGEQFF. The chain uses TRBV5-1 and TRBJ2-1; TRBD2 is a possible D gene (5 bases). The CDR3 totals 13 residues. The V gene's germline CDR1 is SGHRS and CDR2 YFSETQ. Deletions cut 2 bases from V and 10 bases from J, with 13 bases between.

This clone occurred once. The V gene is TRBV19, the J gene TRBJ1-1; D is undetermined. V lost 3 bases and J lost 6, with 17 bases in between. The CDR3 contains 15 residues. From germline, CDR1 is LNHDA and CDR2 SQIVND (reference sequence). CDR3 residues: CASSILLTPGSEAFF. Written as DNA, the CDR3 is TGTGCCAGTAGTATCCTCCTAACCCCGGGGTCTGAAGCTTTCTTT.

The chain employs TRBV27 and TRBJ2-1; 13 bases line up with TRBD2. This CDR3 has 15 residues. CDR1 and CDR2 from the germline V gene are MNHEY and SMNVEV (reference sequence). V was clipped by 8 bases and J by 10 bases; unmatched bases: 11. CDR3 amino acids: CASHLGTSGAQEQFF. The DNA for the CDR3 is TGTGCCAGCCATCTTGGGACTAGCGGGGCCCAAGAGCAGTTCTTC.

The genes are TRBV9 and TRBJ2-2; 11 bases align to TRBD1. J lost 3 bases, V lost 2 bases, and 3 bases had no gene match. Germline CDR1 reads SGDLS; CDR2 reads YYNGEE. The CDR3 consists of 16 residues. The chain's CDR3 is CASSVWDRGDTGELFF. The CDR3 nucleotides read TGTGCCAGCAGCGTCTGGGACAGGGGGGACACCGGGGAGCTGTTTTTT.

CDR3 sequence reads: CASSVGQGFGGYTF. CDR3 bases: TGCGCCAGCAGCGTGGGACAGGGATTCGGGGGCTACACCTTC. V is TRBV5-1 and J is TRBJ1-2; 9 bases fit TRBD1. CDR3 length: 14 amino acids. V gave up 4 bases and J gave up 8 bases; unmatched junction bases: 9. CDR1 and CDR2 from the germline V gene are SGHRS and YFSETQ.